This T cell receptor (beta chain) comes out of a study of blood T cell repertoires in COVID-19. For the study at large: Sample material is recorded as cDNA or gDNA derived from T cells, B-cell-depleted T cells, or PBMCs.

The CDR3 consists of 15 residues. Germline CDR1 is GTSNPN and CDR2 is SVGIG (reference sequence). V lost 0 bases to trimming and J lost 7 bases; unmatched junction nucleotides: 7. Measured with immunoSEQ multiplex PCR; TCRdb has only the in-frame clones, and not every one. The sample yields 150,000 to 200,000 clones, approximately 90% seen once. The material sequenced was peripheral blood. This receptor was identified in a man aged 55 to 70 with active or convalescent COVID-19. This sequence joins TRBV30 and TRBJ2-2, with 8 bases matching TRBD1. CDR3 DNA: TGTGCCTGGAGTGTTGGGCAGGGGGCCGTCGGGGAGCTGTTTTTT. It codes for CAWSVGQGAVGELFF.